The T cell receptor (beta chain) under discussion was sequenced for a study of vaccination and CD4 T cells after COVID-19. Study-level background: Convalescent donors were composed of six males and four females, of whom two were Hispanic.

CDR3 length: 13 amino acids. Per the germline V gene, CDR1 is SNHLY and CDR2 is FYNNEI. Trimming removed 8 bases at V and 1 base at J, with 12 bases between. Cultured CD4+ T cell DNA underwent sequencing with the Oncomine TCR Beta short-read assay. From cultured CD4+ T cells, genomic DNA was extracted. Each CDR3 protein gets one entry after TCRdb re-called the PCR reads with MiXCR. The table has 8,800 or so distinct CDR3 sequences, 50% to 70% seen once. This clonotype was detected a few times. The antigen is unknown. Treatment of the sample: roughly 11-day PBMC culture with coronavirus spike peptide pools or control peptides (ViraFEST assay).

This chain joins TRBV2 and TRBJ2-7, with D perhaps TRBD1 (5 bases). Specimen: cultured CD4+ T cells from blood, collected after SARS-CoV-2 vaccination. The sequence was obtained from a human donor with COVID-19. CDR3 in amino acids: CASSDSLSYEQYF. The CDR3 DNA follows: TGTGCCAGCTCCGACAGTCTATCCTACGAGCAGTACTTC. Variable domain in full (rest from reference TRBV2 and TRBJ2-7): EPEVTQTPSHQVTQMGQEVILRCVPISNHLYFYWYRQILGQKVEFLVSFYNNEISEKSEIFDDQFSVERPDGSNFTLKIRSTKLEDSAMYFCASSDSLSYEQYFGPGTRLTVT.